The next 2 T cell receptor beta chains were all read from a single sample in a study of T cells in women clearing cervical HPV infection. Generated by immunoSEQ multiplex PCR, the TCRdb table keeps only in-frame clones and is missing some. The repertoire table contains 20,000 to 30,000 clones. The specimen was blood buffy coat. All receptors derive from a woman aged 18 to 75 with a cervical HPV16 infection that either progressed to CIN3+ or cleared (not recorded which).

Regarding this clone: The read falls 3 residues short of the CDR3 end, and the missing part is taken from the germline J gene. The genes are TRBV19 and TRBJ2-3; 8 bases agree with TRBD2. This CDR3 has 16 residues. Germline values: CDR1 LNHDA, CDR2 SQIVND (reference sequence). V was pared by 3 bases and J by 2 bases, with 7 bases of the junction left unmatched. The covered CDR3 bases are TGTGCCAGTAGTATCCGGCGCGGGGGGATCACAGATACG. This encodes CASSIRRGGITDT. The full-length CDR3 reads as CASSIRRGGITDTQYF.

Note on this clone: The missing CDR3 end, 3 residues past where the read stops, is filled in from the germline J gene. The J gene is TRBJ2-3, the V gene TRBV19, with 7 bases fitting TRBD1. CDR3 length equals 16 residues. From germline, CDR1 is LNHDA and CDR2 SQIVND (reference sequence). CDR3 DNA, as far as it was read: TGTGCCAGTAGTTCAGTACAGGGGCGGCAATATCAGCCG. This encodes CASSSVQGRQYQP. The CDR3 in full is CASSSVQGRQYQPQYF. Variable domain in full (rest from reference TRBV19 and TRBJ2-3): DGGITQSPKYLFRKEGQNVTLSCEQNLNHDAMYWYRQDPGQGLRLIYYSQIVNDFQKGDIAEGYSVSREKKESFPLTVTSAQKNPTAFYLCASSSVQGRQYQPQYFGPGTRLTVL.